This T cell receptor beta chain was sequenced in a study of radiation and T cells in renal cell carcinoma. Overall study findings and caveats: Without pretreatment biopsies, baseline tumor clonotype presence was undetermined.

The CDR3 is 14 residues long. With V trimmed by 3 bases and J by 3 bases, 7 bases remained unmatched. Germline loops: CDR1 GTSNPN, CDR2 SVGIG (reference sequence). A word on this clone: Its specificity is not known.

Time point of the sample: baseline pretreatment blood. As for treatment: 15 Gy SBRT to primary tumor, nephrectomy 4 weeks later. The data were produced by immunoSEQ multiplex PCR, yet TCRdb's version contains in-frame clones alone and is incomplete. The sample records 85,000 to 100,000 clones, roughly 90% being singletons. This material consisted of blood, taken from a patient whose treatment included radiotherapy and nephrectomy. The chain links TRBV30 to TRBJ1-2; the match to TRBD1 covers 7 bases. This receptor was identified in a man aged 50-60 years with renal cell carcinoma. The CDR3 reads CAWSPLQGHYGYTF. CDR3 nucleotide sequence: TGTGCCTGGAGCCCTTTACAGGGGCACTATGGCTACACCTTC.